This T cell receptor beta chain was sequenced during a study of T cell repertoires in cytomegalovirus infection. Study at large: TCR beta signatures that were public indicated CMV infection and matching HLA type. Study-level results: Carriage of CMV together with the relevant HLA was identifiable through cumulative public TCR beta family frequency. HLA-C-restricted CMV clonotypes gave the most frequent clonotype in two of eight donors.

Turning to this clonotype: Antigen unknown.

TCRdb redid the calling of the reads with MiXCR, one entry per CDR3 protein. There are under 350,000 distinct CDR3 sequences in the sample; roughly a tenth occur only once, and about 2.3% lies in the top ten. Per germline, CDR1 LGHDT and CDR2 YNNKEL (reference sequence). The CDR3 consists of 15 residues. Trimming removed 1 base at V and 4 bases at J, with 12 bases between. The genes are TRBV3-1 and TRBJ2-3; tentative D call: TRBD2 (5 bases). Sequencing input: PBMCs. The sequence came from a human donor in good health (CMV status not recorded). Some clones in this sample may be carry-over from other donors' samples. CDR3 DNA sequence: TGTGCCAGCAGCCAAGTGGACGGGGTGGCAGATACGCAGTATTTT. Translating it yields CASSQVDGVADTQYF.